This TCR beta chain was retrieved from a study of T cells in Graves' hyperthyroidism and ophthalmopathy. Study-level points and caveats: Expanded thyroid clonotypes (above 0.001) were mostly also found in blood.

This CDR3 has 16 amino acids. Germline CDR1 reads SEHNR; CDR2 reads FQNEAQ (reference sequence). Deletions cut 5 bases from V and 0 bases from J, with 15 bases between. Diagnosis of hyperthyroidism was new in patients aged 18 to 65, and its duration was under 2 months. This blood was taken when hyperthyroidism was first diagnosed, before any ophthalmopathy symptoms existed. Approximately 9.3 ml of fresh peripheral blood supplied the PBMCs. Authors of the study amplified TCR beta CDR3 regions from RNA transcripts. A set of HTBI primers served as the primers for a first-round RT-PCR of the TCR CDR3. Using its own MiXCR run on the multiplex PCR reads, TCRdb lists one record per CDR3 protein. The sample comprises 730,000 or so distinct CDR3 sequences, 15% to 20% of which are singletons, and over 15% rests with the top ten. Notes on this clonotype: What it binds is unknown.

The receptor was derived from a woman in her forties or fifties with Graves' hyperthyroidism that later progressed to Graves' ophthalmopathy. What was sequenced was blood. The chain recombines TRBV7-9 with TRBJ2-3, with D perhaps given as TRBD1 or TRBD2 (5 bases each). CDR3 DNA sequence: TGTGCCAGCAGCCCCCGGGACGGCACTAGCACAGATACGCAGTATTTT. Translated: CASSPRDGTSTDTQYF.